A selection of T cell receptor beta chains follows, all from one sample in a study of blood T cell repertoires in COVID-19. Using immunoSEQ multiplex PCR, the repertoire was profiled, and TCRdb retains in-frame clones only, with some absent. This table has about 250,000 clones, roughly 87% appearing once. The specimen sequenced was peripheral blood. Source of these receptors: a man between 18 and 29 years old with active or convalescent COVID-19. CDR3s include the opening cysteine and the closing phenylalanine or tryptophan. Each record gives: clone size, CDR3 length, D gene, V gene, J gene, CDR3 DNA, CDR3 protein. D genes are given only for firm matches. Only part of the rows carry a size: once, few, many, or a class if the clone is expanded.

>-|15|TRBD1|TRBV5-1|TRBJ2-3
TGCGCCAGCAGCCCCGGGACAGGGACCACAGATACGCAGTATTTT
CASSPGTGTTDTQYF
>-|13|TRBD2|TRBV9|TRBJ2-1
TGTGCCAGCAGCCCCCAATATGAGGGGCGGGAGATCTTC
CASSPQYEGREIF
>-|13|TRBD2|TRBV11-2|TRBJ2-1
TGTGCCAGCCGACTAGCGGGAGGGGACGAGCAGTTCTTC
CASRLAGGDEQFF
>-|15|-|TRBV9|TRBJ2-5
TGTGCCAGCAGCACAACCGGGAACCACCAAGAGACCCAGTACTTC
CASSTTGNHQETQYF
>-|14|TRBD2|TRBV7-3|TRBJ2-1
TGTGCCAGCAGCCCCCGGGGGGGGATACATGAGCAGTTCTTC
CASSPRGGIHEQFF
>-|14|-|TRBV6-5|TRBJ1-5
TGTGCCAGCACCGAACCGGGACTGAGTCAGCCCCAGCATTTT
CASTEPGLSQPQHF
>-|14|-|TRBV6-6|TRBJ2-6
TGTGCCAGCAGGGACAGCTCTGGGGCCAACGTCCTGACTTTC
CASRDSSGANVLTF
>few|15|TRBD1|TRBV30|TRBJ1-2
TGTGCCTGGAGCGCCCCAGGGACAGTAGGCTATGGCTACACCTTC
CAWSAPGTVGYGYTF
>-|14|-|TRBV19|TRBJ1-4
TGTGCCAGTAGTGTCGGACAGTACAATGAAAAACTGTTTTTT
CASSVGQYNEKLFF
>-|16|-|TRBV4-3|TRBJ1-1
TGCGCCAGCAGGTACAGGGTTGGGGTAGTGGACACTGAAGCTTTCTTT
CASRYRVGVVDTEAFF
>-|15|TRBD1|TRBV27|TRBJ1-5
TGTGCCAGCAGTTTATCGAGGGACAGGAATCAGCCCCAGCATTTT
CASSLSRDRNQPQHF
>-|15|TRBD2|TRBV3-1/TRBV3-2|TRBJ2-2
TGTGCCAGCAGCCAGCTAGCGGGAGACACCGGGGAGCTGTTTTTT
CASSQLAGDTGELFF
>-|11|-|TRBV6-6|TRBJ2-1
TGTGCCAGCAGTCCCCTAGAGGAGCAGTTCTTC
CASSPLEEQFF
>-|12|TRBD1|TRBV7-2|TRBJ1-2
TGTGCCAGCAGCCTACAGGGGGGCGGCTACACCTTC
CASSLQGGGYTF
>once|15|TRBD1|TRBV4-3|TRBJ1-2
TGCGCCAGCAGCCAAGATCCACAGGGGGCGAATGGCTACACCTTC
CASSQDPQGANGYTF
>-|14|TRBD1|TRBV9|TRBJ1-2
TGTGCCAGCAGCGGGGACAGGGAGATCTATGGCTACACCTTC
CASSGDREIYGYTF
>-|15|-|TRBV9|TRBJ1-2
TGTGCCAGCAGCTTAACGACAGGAGCTAACTATGGCTACACCTTC
CASSLTTGANYGYTF
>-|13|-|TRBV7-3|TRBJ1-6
TGTGCCAGCAGCTTAGACTCTAATTCACCCCTCCACTTT
CASSLDSNSPLHF
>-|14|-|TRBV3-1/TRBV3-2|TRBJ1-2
TGTGCCAGCAGCCAAGAAGGGGGGGCGGGTAGCTACACCTTC
CASSQEGGAGSYTF
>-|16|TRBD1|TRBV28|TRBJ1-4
TGTGCCAGCACCTTGGGACAGGGGGCTGGTAATGAAAAACTGTTTTTT
CASTLGQGAGNEKLFF
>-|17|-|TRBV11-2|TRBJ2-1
TGTGCCAGCAGCTTAAGTAATCCGGGATGGTCCTACAATGAGCAGTTCTTC
CASSLSNPGWSYNEQFF
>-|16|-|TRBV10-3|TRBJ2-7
TGTGCCATCAGTGAGTCGGAGGCGGGGGCACCCTACGAGCAGTACTTC
CAISESEAGAPYEQYF
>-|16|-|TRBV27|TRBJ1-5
TGTGCCAGCAGTTTATCCGCAGGGGAGTTGGATCAGCCCCAGCATTTT
CASSLSAGELDQPQHF
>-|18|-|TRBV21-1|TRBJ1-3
TGTGCCAGCAGCAAAAGCTGGAAAGGACAGAGCTCTGGAAACACCATATATTTT
CASSKSWKGQSSGNTIYF
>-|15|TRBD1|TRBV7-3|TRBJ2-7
TGTGCCAGCAGCTTAACAGGGACAGGGATCTACGAGCAGTACTTC
CASSLTGTGIYEQYF
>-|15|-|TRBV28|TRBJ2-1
TGTGCCAGCAACTCGGGATCCACCCCAGGGGATGAGCAGTTCTTC
CASNSGSTPGDEQFF
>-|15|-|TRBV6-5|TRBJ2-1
TGTGCCAGCAGGGGTGCGGCAAGCTCCTACAATGAGCAGTTCTTC
CASRGAASSYNEQFF
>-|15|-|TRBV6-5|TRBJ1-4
TGTGCCAGCAGTTCTCAGTGGAGGGTAAATGAAAAACTGTTTTTT
CASSSQWRVNEKLFF
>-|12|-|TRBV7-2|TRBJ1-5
TGTGCCAGCAGTACGACAGGTTCGCCCCAGCATTTT
CASSTTGSPQHF
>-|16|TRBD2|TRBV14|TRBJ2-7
TGTGCCAGCAGCCAAGAAGGGACTAGCGGTTTATACGAGCAGTACTTC
CASSQEGTSGLYEQYF
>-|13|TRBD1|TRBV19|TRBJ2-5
TGTGCCAGTAGTAGGGACAGCCAAGAGACCCAGTACTTC
CASSRDSQETQYF
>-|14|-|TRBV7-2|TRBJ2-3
TGTGCCAGCAGCTTTTTTAGCGGTGCGGATACGCAGTATTTT
CASSFFSGADTQYF
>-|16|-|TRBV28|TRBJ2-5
TGTGCCAGCAGTCAAGAGGCCCCAGGGCGCCAAGAGACCCAGTACTTC
CASSQEAPGRQETQYF
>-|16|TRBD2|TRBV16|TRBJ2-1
TGTGCCAGCAGCCAATTAACCGGCGGGAGGGCCGGTGAGCAGTTCTTC
CASSQLTGGRAGEQFF
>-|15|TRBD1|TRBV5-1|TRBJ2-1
TGCGCCAGCAGAACGGGACAGAGCTCCTACAATGAGCAGTTCTTC
CASRTGQSSYNEQFF
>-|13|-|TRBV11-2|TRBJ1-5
TGTGCCAGCAGTTACAGGGTCAATCAGCCCCAGCATTTT
CASSYRVNQPQHF
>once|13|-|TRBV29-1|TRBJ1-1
TGCAGCGTTGAAACGGGGGAGCACACTGAAGCTTTCTTT
CSVETGEHTEAFF
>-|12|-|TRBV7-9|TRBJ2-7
TGTGCCAGCAGCTATCAGGGTTACGAGCAGTACTTC
CASSYQGYEQYF
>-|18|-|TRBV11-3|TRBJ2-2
TGTGCCAGCAGCCGACAATCAACTAGCTTGGGGAACACCGGGGAGCTGTTTTTT
CASSRQSTSLGNTGELFF
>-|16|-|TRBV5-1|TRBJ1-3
TGCGCCAGCAGCTTGGAACAGGCAGGCTCTGGAAACACCATATATTTT
CASSLEQAGSGNTIYF
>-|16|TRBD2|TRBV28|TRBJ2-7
TGTGCCAGCAGGGGGACTAGCGGGATGATCTCCTACGAGCAGTACTTC
CASRGTSGMISYEQYF
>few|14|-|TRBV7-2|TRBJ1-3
TGTGCCAGCAGCTCCCGGGGGTGGGGAAACACCATATATTTT
CASSSRGWGNTIYF
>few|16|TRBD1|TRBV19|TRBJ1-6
TGTGCCAGTAGTTCCCGGACAGGGGCTGCGAATTCACCCCTCCACTTT
CASSSRTGAANSPLHF
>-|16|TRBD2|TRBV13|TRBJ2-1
TGTGCCAGCAGCTTAGGTATAGCGGGAAAGTACAATGAGCAGTTCTTC
CASSLGIAGKYNEQFF
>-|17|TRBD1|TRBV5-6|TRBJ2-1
TGTGCCAGCAGCCCGGACAGGGGGCGAGCGGGAGGCCGTGAGCAGTTCTTC
CASSPDRGRAGGREQFF
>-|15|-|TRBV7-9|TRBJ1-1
TGTGCCAGCAGCGATAGGGGGTGGGCGGATACTGAAGCTTTCTTT
CASSDRGWADTEAFF
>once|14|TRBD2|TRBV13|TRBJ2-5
TGTGCCAGCAGCTCGGGACTAGCGAAAGAGACCCAGTACTTC
CASSSGLAKETQYF
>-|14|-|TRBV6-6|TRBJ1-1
TGTGCCAGCGGTTGGGGAGGAATGAACACTGAAGCTTTCTTT
CASGWGGMNTEAFF
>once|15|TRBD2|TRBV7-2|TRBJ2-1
TGTGCCAGCAGCTTAGAGACTAGCGGATACAATGAGCAGTTCTTC
CASSLETSGYNEQFF
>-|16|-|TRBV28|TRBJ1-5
TGTGCCAGCAGTTTTTCCCCAGGGGCCCACAATCAGCCCCAGCATTTT
CASSFSPGAHNQPQHF
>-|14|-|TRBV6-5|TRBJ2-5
TGTGCCAGCACTCTACCAGGGGTACAAGAGACCCAGTACTTC
CASTLPGVQETQYF
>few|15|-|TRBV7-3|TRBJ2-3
TGTGCCAGCAGCTTTGTTGCGGGACGGGCAGATACGCAGTATTTT
CASSFVAGRADTQYF
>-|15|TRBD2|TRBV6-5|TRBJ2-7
TGTGCCAGCAGTTACGGGACTAGCGACACCTACGAGCAGTACTTC
CASSYGTSDTYEQYF
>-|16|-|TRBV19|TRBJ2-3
TGTGCCAGTAGTAGTCGAACTCCCGCTAGCACAGATACGCAGTATTTT
CASSSRTPASTDTQYF
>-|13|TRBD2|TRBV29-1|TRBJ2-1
TGCAGCGTTGAACTAGCGGGAGCCCATGAGCAGTTCTTC
CSVELAGAHEQFF
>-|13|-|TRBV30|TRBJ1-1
TGTGCCTGGAGTGGCCAGGGTTGGACTGAAGCTTTCTTT
CAWSGQGWTEAFF
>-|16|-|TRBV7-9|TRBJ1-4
TGTGCCAGCAGCCCGATTACCGGGAATAACCCGCTAAAACTGTTTTTT
CASSPITGNNPLKLFF
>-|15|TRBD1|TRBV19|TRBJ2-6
TGTGCCAGTAGTATCAGGGGGATTGGGGCCAACGTCCTGACTTTC
CASSIRGIGANVLTF
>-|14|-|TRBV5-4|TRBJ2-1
TGTGCCAGCAGCTTGGACAGCTACTACAATGAGCAGTTCTTC
CASSLDSYYNEQFF